This TCR beta chain came from a study of molecular identifiers for immune sequencing clone quantification. Within the sample, this clonotype is medium-sized. This CDR3 contains 16 residues. V was clipped by 4 bases and J by 0 bases, with 14 bases between them. CDR1 is SGHTA, CDR2 FQGNSA, per germline. Listed TCR primers, together with previously described methods, were used for the bulk TCR libraries. TCRdb passed the PCR reads through MiXCR, listing each CDR3 protein once. Seen here are under 65,000 distinct CDR3 sequences, under 30% observed once, and the top ten hold under 2%. The chain combines TRBV7-2 with TRBJ2-3; D unresolved. The TCR comes from a human donor in good health. Some libraries in this study had Jurkat cell RNA spiked in. The sequencing input was naive CD8+ T cells from blood, with Jurkat cell RNA spiked in. Subset here: FACS-sorted CD8+CD4-CCR7+CD45RA+ naive T cells. CDR3 residues: CASSSISELSTDTQYF. In DNA, the CDR3 is TGTGCCAGCAGCTCTATCTCTGAGCTTAGCACAGATACGCAGTATTTT.